The 27 T cell receptor beta chains listed next were all sequenced from one sample in a study of cytomegalovirus exposure and HLA in healthy donors. Vbeta (60) and Jbeta (13) primers were used in the PCR. Assay used: immunoSEQ multiplex PCR; TCRdb lists only in-frame clones, some missing. The sample yields approximately 200,000 clones, 79% seen once. Material for sequencing was PBMCs. The origin of the receptors is a girl under 18 in good health and CMV-seropositive.

The chain is built from TRBV7-9 and TRBJ2-3; 7 nucleotides align to TRBD2. The V gene's germline CDR1 is SEHNR and CDR2 FQNEAQ (reference sequence). The V segment lost 0 bases and the J segment 2 bases; nucleotides outside the gene matches: 8. There are 17 residues in the CDR3. The CDR3 protein is CASSLALTSAHTDTQYF. The DNA of the CDR3 is TGTGCCAGCAGCTTAGCGCTAACTAGCGCCCACACAGATACGCAGTATTTT.

This clone was counted between two and nine times. V usage is TRBV6-5 and J usage is TRBJ1-4, with D unclear. The CDR3 runs to 13 residues. The germline CDR1 and CDR2 sequences are MNHEY and SVGAGI. V was trimmed by 5 bases and J by 4 bases, leaving 8 bases between them. The CDR3 bases are TGTGCCAGCAGTGGCGGGATTAATGAAAAACTGTTTTTT. Amino acid sequence: CASSGGINEKLFF.

The chain carries TRBV7-9 and TRBJ2-2; D remains unclear. Per the germline V gene, CDR1 is SEHNR and CDR2 is FQNEAQ (reference sequence). Between the trimmed V and J ends, which lost 4 bases and 7 bases, there was a span of 4 bases. CDR3 length: 11 amino acids. Written as DNA, the CDR3 is TGTGCCAGCAGCTCCGGCGGGGAGCTGTTTTTT. It specifies CASSSGGELFF.

This clone was detected only a few times. V gene TRBV19 combines with J gene TRBJ1-2; tentatively, D is TRBD1 (6 bases). V lost 4 bases, J lost 5 bases, and 8 bases lay in between. Germline CDR1 LNHDA, CDR2 SQIVND (reference sequence). The CDR3 runs 12 residues. The CDR3 DNA is TGTGCCAGTAGTAAGGGGGGGTATGGCTACACCTTC. Protein sequence: CASSKGGYGYTF. Filled out from reference TRBV19 and TRBJ1-2, the complete variable domain reads DGGITQSPKYLFRKEGQNVTLSCEQNLNHDAMYWYRQDPGQGLRLIYYSQIVNDFQKGDIAEGYSVSREKKESFPLTVTSAQKNPTAFYLCASSKGGYGYTFGSGTRLTVV.

The V call is TRBV4-3, the J call TRBJ1-1, with a weak D call TRBD1 (5 bases). Germline CDR1 LGHNA, CDR2 YSLEER. V lost 0 bases and J lost 4, with 9 bases in between. The CDR3 contains 14 residues. CDR3 sequence reads: CASSQESGVTEAFF. Written as DNA, the CDR3 is TGCGCCAGCAGCCAAGAGTCGGGGGTCACTGAAGCTTTCTTT.

This chain joins TRBV14 and TRBJ2-7; D remains unclear. This CDR3 comprises 15 residues. V gave up 0 bases and J gave up 4 bases, with 13 bases separating them. Germline assignment: CDR1 SGHDN and CDR2 FVKESK. The CDR3 DNA follows: TGTGCCAGCAGCCAAGAGGCTGGTCCCATTTACGAGCAGTACTTC. This codes for CASSQEAGPIYEQYF.

This chain links TRBV7-2 with TRBJ1-2; D not resolved. The CDR3 sequence is 15 residues long. Trimming took 1 base from V and 5 from J, leaving 14 bases between them. CDR1 is SGHTA and CDR2 is FQGNSA in the germline V gene. The CDR3 sequence: CASSLGRGTDYGYTF. In DNA form, the CDR3 reads TGTGCCAGCAGCTTAGGTCGGGGAACTGATTATGGCTACACCTTC.

J is TRBJ1-1 and V is TRBV12-5; D is ambiguous. Germline-derived CDR1 and CDR2 are LGHNT and FRNRAP. The ends were cut back, 0 bases at V and 3 bases at J, with 29 bases in the middle. The CDR3 contains 21 residues. CDR3 DNA: TGTGCTAGTGGTTTGGTTGAACCCATAAACAGACCCGCATGCTGTTACACTGAAGCTTTCTTT. Its protein product is CASGLVEPINRPACCYTEAFF.

This clone was counted once. The chain combines TRBV10-3 with TRBJ2-7; TRBD1 matches 8 bases. The J segment lost 6 bases and the V segment lost 6 bases, leaving 10 bases of the junction unmatched. The CDR3 is made up of 14 amino acids. CDR1 and CDR2 (germline): ENHRY, SYGVKD. CDR3 region: CAISPRGPFFEQYF. The DNA for the CDR3 is TGTGCCATCAGCCCCAGGGGGCCTTTTTTCGAGCAGTACTTC.

This sequence joins TRBV4-1 and TRBJ2-4; TRBD1 matches 7 bases. CDR1 and CDR2 (germline): MGHRA, YSYEKL. The V gene end was trimmed by 4 bases and the J gene end by 7 bases; junction bases not matched to a gene: 10. The CDR3 has 15 amino acids. In DNA, the CDR3 is TGCGCCAGCAGCCGCAATTCGGGACAGAGGAACATTCAGTACTTC. Translating gives CASSRNSGQRNIQYF.

The V call is TRBV4-1, the J call TRBJ2-1; possible D gene TRBD2, 6 bases. CDR3 size: 17 residues. Trimming stripped 0 bases from V and 0 bases from J, with 12 bases between. CDR1 and CDR2 from the germline V gene are MGHRA and YSYEKL. This CDR3 is CASSQERGGGSYNEQFF. DNA of the CDR3: TGCGCCAGCAGCCAAGAGCGGGGTGGGGGCTCCTACAATGAGCAGTTCTTC.

The chain uses TRBV2 and TRBJ2-7, with 7 positions matching TRBD1. In germline, CDR1 is SNHLY, CDR2 FYNNEI. The CDR3 runs to 14 residues. Trimming took 6 bases from V and 4 from J; bases not matched to a gene: 9. CDR3 nucleotides: TGTGCCAGCAGCCGAGACAGGGAGCTTTACGAGCAGTACTTC. This sequence encodes CASSRDRELYEQYF.

The chain has TRBV19 and TRBJ2-1, with D possibly TRBD1 on 5 matching bases. The CDR3 has 19 residues. Germline CDR1 reads LNHDA; CDR2 reads SQIVND (reference sequence). V was pared by 3 bases and J by 1 base, with 22 bases between. CDR3 nucleotide sequence: TGTGCCAGTAGTATTGACAGAGCAGGATGGGGTACGTCCTACAATGAGCAGTTCTTC. Encoded protein: CASSIDRAGWGTSYNEQFF.

The chain links TRBV2 to TRBJ2-2, with 9 bases matching TRBD2. The CDR3 is made up of 18 amino acids. J lost 2 bases, V lost 6 bases, and 13 bases had no gene match. Germline V gene data show CDR1 as SNHLY and CDR2 as FYNNEI. CDR3 sequence reads: CASRPGLAININTGELFF. The CDR3 region has the DNA TGTGCCAGCAGACCGGGACTAGCCATCAATATTAACACCGGGGAGCTGTTTTTT.

The CDR3 coding sequence is TGTGCCTGGGACGGAGACAATGAGCAGTTCTTC. Residues: CAWDGDNEQFF. The V gene is TRBV30, the J gene TRBJ2-1; D is undetermined. In germline, CDR1 is GTSNPN, CDR2 SVGIG (reference sequence). This CDR3 comprises 11 residues. V was cut by 5 bases and J by 5 bases, with 7 bases left in between.

The V call is TRBV29-1, the J call TRBJ2-3; 10 bases are a match to TRBD2. V lost 1 base to trimming and J lost 2 bases; unmatched junction nucleotides: 3. Germline V gene lookup returns CDR1 SQVTM and CDR2 ANQGSEA. The length of the CDR3 is 15 residues. The CDR3 is CSVEGTSGLTDTQYF. DNA of the CDR3: TGCAGCGTTGAAGGGACTAGCGGCCTCACAGATACGCAGTATTTT.

Note on this clone: A single base separates this from a much larger clone, so it may be a read error. Other nucleotide sequences from this sample produce the same CDR3. The rearrangement joins TRBV9 to TRBJ1-2; maybe TRBD1 (5 bases). Germline V gene sequence: CDR1 SGDLS, CDR2 YYNGEE. This CDR3 contains 14 residues. V was shortened by 0 bases and J by 0 bases, with 6 bases between the two germline ends. The CDR3 protein is CASSVGQTNYGYTF. The CDR3 DNA is TGTGCCAGCAGCGTAGGACAGACTAACTATGGCTACACCTTC.

J is TRBJ2-7 and V is TRBV5-6; 10 bases line up with TRBD1. The CDR3 is 13 residues long. The trim removed 2 bases at V and 5 bases at J, leaving 1 base unmatched. The germline gives CDR1 SGHDT, CDR2 YYEEEE. The CDR3 DNA reads as TGTGCCAGCAGCTTTGGACAGGGGGACGAGCAGTACTTC. Protein product: CASSFGQGDEQYF. The whole variable domain, remainder taken from reference TRBV5-6 and TRBJ2-7, is DAGVTQSPTHLIKTRGQQVTLRCSPKSGHDTVSWYQQALGQGPQFIFQYYEEEERQRGNFPDRFSGHQFPNYSSELNVNALLLGDSALYLCASSFGQGDEQYFGPGTRLTVT.

A single count supports this clone. The chain has TRBV4-1 and TRBJ2-6; 11 nucleotides align to TRBD2. V dropped 0 bases and J dropped 0; count of bases not matched to a gene: 7. The length of the CDR3 is 20 residues. Looked up from germline, CDR1 is MGHRA and CDR2 is YSYEKL. The chain's CDR3 is CASSQDPLAGALSGANVLTF. Written as DNA, the CDR3 is TGCGCCAGCAGCCAAGATCCACTAGCGGGGGCCCTCTCTGGGGCCAACGTCCTGACTTTC.

The chain links TRBV30 to TRBJ2-3; 9 bases agree with TRBD2. This CDR3 is 16 amino acids long. CDR1 and CDR2 (germline): GTSNPN, SVGIG (reference sequence). The V and J ends lost 4 bases and 2 bases, in that order; junction bases with no gene match: 10. Here the CDR3 reads CAWNPPLAGFTDTQYF. CDR3 DNA sequence: TGTGCCTGGAACCCCCCCCTAGCGGGGTTCACAGATACGCAGTATTTT.

The chain couples TRBV30 to TRBJ1-1; 7 nucleotides line up with TRBD1. Germline V gene data show CDR1 as GTSNPN and CDR2 as SVGIG (reference sequence). CDR3 size: 14 residues. J gave up 2 bases and V 2 bases, and 5 bases lay outside the gene matches. The CDR3 is CAWSPTGLNTEAFF. The CDR3 nucleotides read TGTGCCTGGAGTCCGACAGGGCTTAACACTGAAGCTTTCTTT.

As to this clone: Other DNA sequences within the sample encode an identical CDR3. CDR3 coding DNA: TGCAGCGTTGAAGGGGGACAGGGGAACACTGAAGCTTTCTTT. The encoded protein is CSVEGGQGNTEAFF. The chain uses TRBV29-1 and TRBJ1-1, with TRBD1 matching over 9 bases. Germline trimming cut 1 base from V and 1 base from J; bases unmatched to any gene: 1. Germline values: CDR1 SQVTM, CDR2 ANQGSEA. This CDR3 comprises 14 residues. The variable domain in full, completed from reference TRBV29-1 and TRBJ1-1, reads SAVISQKPSRDICQRGTSLTIQCQVDSQVTMMFWYRQQPGQSLTLIATANQGSEATYESGFVIDKFPISRPNLTFSTLTVSNMSPEDSSIYLCSVEGGQGNTEAFFGQGTRLTVV.

This chain links TRBV10-2 with TRBJ2-2, with 9 positions matching TRBD2. Looked up from germline, CDR1 is WSHSY and CDR2 is SAAADI. The CDR3 runs 18 residues. V dropped 4 bases and J dropped 0; count of bases not matched to a gene: 9. The CDR3: CASSGRGGGRSNTGELFF. CDR3 nucleotides: TGCGCCAGCAGTGGACGCGGGGGGGGGAGGTCGAACACCGGGGAGCTGTTTTTT.

This rearrangement joins TRBV6-4 to TRBJ1-2, with D perhaps matching TRBD1 (5 bases). Trimming left V 0 bases short and J 8 bases short, with 10 bases between. This CDR3 is 13 amino acids long. From germline, CDR1 is MRHNA and CDR2 SNTAGT. Here the CDR3 reads CASSDSQGVGYTF. In DNA, the CDR3 is TGTGCCAGCAGTGACTCGCAAGGGGTCGGCTACACCTTC.

The chain uses TRBV6-1 and TRBJ1-2; D might be TRBD1 (5 bases). This CDR3 spans 12 amino acids. V lost 6 bases to trimming and J lost 2 bases, with 7 bases between them. Per the germline V gene, CDR1 is MNHNS and CDR2 is SASEGT. The CDR3 region has the DNA TGTGCCAGCAGGTCAGGGAACTATGGCTACACCTTC. It encodes CASRSGNYGYTF.

The chain recombines TRBV11-3 with TRBJ2-3, with TRBD2 identical over 9 bases. Germline CDR1 is SGHNT and CDR2 is YENEEA. The CDR3 is made up of 15 amino acids. V trimming: 6 bases; J trimming: 8 bases; junction bases outside the gene matches: 12. The chain's CDR3 is CASSPIAGGPSTQYF. The CDR3 DNA follows: TGTGCCAGCAGTCCGATTGCGGGGGGGCCTTCTACGCAGTATTTT.

The gene calls are TRBV18 and TRBJ2-7; possibly TRBD1 for D (6 bases). The ends were cut back, 0 bases at V and 3 bases at J, with 12 bases in the middle. The CDR3 consists of 15 residues. Germline loops: CDR1 KGHSH, CDR2 LQKENI. The CDR3 nucleotides read TGTGCCAGCTCACCACCTCCCGGGACAAGCTACGAGCAGTACTTC. Its protein product is CASSPPPGTSYEQYF.